This TCR beta chain was found in a study of response to subunit inactivated influenza vaccine. Germline V gives CDR1 SEHNR, CDR2 FQNEAQ (reference sequence). The CDR3 consists of 15 residues. V lost 5 bases, J lost 5 bases, and 7 bases stayed unmatched. TCRdb reprocessed the RT-PCR reads with MiXCR, giving one entry per CDR3 protein. Counted here are hundreds of thousands of distinct CDR3 sequences, about 15% occurring once; the ten biggest clones make up around a tenth. This TCR was sampled from a man over 45 who received an inactivated influenza vaccine. V gene TRBV7-9 combines with J gene TRBJ2-1; 9 nucleotides agree with TRBD2. The sequences come from PBMCs from blood, collected 12 days after vaccination. Written as DNA, the CDR3 is TGTGCCAGCAGCCAGAGACTAGCGGCTAACAATGAGCAGTTCTTC. Residues: CASSQRLAANNEQFF.